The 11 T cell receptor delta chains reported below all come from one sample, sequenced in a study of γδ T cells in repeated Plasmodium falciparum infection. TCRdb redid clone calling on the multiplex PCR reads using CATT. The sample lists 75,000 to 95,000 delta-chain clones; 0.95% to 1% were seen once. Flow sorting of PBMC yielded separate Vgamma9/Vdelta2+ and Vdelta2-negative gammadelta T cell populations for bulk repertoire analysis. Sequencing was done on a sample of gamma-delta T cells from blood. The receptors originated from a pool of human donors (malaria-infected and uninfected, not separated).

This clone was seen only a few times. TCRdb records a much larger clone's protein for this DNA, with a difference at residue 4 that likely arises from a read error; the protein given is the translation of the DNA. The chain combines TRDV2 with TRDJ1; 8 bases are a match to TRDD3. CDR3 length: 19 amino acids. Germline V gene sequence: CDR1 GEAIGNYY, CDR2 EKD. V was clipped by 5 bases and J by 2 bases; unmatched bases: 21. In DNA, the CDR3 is TGTGCCTGTGTCGCCGGCCCCAGTGGGGGATCCTCCGGGACCGATAAACTCATCTTT. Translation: CACVAGPSGGSSGTDKLIF.

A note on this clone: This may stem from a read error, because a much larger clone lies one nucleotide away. The CDR3 sequence is CALGEAVDRIFRLGGAYTDKLIF. The CDR3 nucleotides read TGTGCTCTTGGGGAGGCCGTGGATCGGATTTTCAGACTGGGGGGCGCGTACACCGATAAACTCATCTTT. The chain combines TRDV1 with TRDJ1, with 8 nucleotides matching TRDD3. TCRdb records no J gene; here it was assigned by comparing the DNA to germline. The CDR3 extends over 23 amino acids. CDR1 and CDR2 from the germline V gene are TSWWSYY and QGS. Trimming cost V 3 bases and J 0 bases; bases outside gene matches: 27.

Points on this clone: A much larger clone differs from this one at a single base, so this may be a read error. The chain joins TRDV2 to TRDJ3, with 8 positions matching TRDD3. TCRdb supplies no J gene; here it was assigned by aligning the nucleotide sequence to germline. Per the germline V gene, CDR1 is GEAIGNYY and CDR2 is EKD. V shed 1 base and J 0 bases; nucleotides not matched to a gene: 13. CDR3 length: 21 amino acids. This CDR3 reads CACDTVWGTQAGSWDTRQMFF. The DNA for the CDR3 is TGTGCCTGTGACACGGTCTGGGGGACGCAGGCCGGCTCCTGGGACACCCGACAGATGTTTTTC.

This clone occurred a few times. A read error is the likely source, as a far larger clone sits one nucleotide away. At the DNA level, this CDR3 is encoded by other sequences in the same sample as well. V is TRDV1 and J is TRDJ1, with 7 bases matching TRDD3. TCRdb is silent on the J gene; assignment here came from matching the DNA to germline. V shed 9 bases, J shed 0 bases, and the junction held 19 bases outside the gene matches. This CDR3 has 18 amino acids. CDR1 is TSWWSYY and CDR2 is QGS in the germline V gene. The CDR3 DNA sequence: TGTGCTCTCGGGCGCCGCCTGGAAGGATACGCGGACACCGATAAACTCATCTTT. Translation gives CALGRRLEGYADTDKLIF.

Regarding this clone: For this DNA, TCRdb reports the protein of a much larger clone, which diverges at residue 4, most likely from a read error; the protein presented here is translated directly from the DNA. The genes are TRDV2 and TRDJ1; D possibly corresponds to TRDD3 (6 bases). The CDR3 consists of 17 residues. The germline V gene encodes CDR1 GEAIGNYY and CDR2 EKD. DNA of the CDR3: TGTGCCTGTAACACCGGAGGCTGGGGATTCAACACCGATAAACTCATCTTT. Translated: CACNTGGWGFNTDKLIF.

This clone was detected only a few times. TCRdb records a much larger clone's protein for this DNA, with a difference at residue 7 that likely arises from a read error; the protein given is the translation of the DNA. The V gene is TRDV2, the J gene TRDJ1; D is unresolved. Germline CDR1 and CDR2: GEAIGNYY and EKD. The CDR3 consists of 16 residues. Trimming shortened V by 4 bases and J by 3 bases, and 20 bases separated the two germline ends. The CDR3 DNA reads TGTGCCTGTGATTCACTGAGGGACGCCGTGGCCGATAAACTCATCTTT. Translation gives CACDSLRDAVADKLIF.

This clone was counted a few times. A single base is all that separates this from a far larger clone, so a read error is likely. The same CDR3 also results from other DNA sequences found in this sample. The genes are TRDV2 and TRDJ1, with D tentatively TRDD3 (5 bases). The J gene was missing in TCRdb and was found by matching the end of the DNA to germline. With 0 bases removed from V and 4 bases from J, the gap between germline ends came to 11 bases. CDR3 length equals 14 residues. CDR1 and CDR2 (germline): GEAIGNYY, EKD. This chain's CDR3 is CACDTVTGNDKLIF. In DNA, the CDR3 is TGTGCCTGTGACACCGTGACGGGGAACGATAAACTCATCTTT.

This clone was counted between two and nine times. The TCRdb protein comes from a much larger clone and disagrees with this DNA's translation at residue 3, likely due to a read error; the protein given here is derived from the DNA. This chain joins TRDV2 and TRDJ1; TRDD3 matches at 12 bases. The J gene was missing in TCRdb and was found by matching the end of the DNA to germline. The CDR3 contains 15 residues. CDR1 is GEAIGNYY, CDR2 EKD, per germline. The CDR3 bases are TGTGCCCGTGACACCGGACTGGGGGATACTTATAAACTCATCTTT. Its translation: CARDTGLGDTYKLIF.

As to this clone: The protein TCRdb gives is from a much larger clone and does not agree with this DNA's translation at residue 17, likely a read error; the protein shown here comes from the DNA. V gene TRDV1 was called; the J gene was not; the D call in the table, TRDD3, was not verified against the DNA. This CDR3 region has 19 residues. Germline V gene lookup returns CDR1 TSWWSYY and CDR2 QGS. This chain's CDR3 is CALGEPPRRLRRGSDKPIF. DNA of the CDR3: TGTGCTCTTGGGGAACCCCCTCGGCGACTAAGGAGGGGTTCCGATAAACCCATCTTT.

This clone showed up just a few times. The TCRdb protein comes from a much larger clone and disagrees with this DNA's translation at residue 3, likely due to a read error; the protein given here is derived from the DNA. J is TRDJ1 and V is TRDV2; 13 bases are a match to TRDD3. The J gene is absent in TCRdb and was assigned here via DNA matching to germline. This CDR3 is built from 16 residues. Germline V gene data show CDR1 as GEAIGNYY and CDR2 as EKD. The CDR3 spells CARDPVLGDTRDKLIF. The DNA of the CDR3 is TGTGCCCGTGACCCGGTACTGGGGGATACGCGGGATAAACTCATCTTT.

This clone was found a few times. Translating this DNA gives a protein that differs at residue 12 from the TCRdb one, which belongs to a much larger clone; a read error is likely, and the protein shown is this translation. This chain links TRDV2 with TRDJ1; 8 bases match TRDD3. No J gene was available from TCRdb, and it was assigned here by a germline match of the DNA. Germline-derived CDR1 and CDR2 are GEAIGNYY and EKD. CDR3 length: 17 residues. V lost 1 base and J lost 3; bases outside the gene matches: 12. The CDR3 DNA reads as TGTGCCTGTGACACGGTCACTGGGGGTTCCCACGCCGATAAACTCATCTTT. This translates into CACDTVTGGSHADKLIF.